The sequence of this T cell receptor (beta chain) was determined in a study of OX40 agonist ivuxolimab in advanced cancers. Sequenced by immunoSEQ multiplex PCR; TCRdb stores in-frame clones only, minus some. The sample shows roughly 70,000 clones, about 88% of them seen only once. Study outcomes and limitations: At doses 0.1 to 3.0 mg/kg, CD4+ and CD8+ clones expanded.

V lost 7 bases and J 0 bases, leaving 10 bases between the germline ends. This CDR3 comprises 14 residues. CDR1 and CDR2 from the germline V gene are SNHLY and FYNNEI. Remarks on this clone: Its antigen is still unknown.

Sequenced material: CD4+ or CD8+ T cells sorted from blood, taken in a trial of the OX40 agonist ivuxolimab. The receptor was isolated from an adult with an advanced solid tumor such as melanoma, head and neck, liver or kidney cancer. The rearrangement links TRBV2 to TRBJ1-5; no clear D gene. CDR3 amino acids: CASTPTNSNQPQHF. CDR3 DNA: TGTGCCAGCACCCCGACAAATAGCAATCAGCCCCAGCATTTT.